This TCR beta chain was recorded in a study of CD8+ T cells in alopecia areata. Described treatment: oral pan-JAK inhibitor, 5-10 mg twice daily. Patients with alopecia areata provided lesional scalp punch biopsies as well as peripheral blood. Study-wide results and limits: Compared with mice, patients displayed less clear TCR sharing, possibly for HLA-related reasons. Lesional scalp, notably in alopecia totalis/universalis, had clonality above that of normal scalp.

This CDR3 has 16 residues. Trimming at V came to 6 bases and at J to 3 bases, leaving 12 bases not matched to a gene. CDR1 SGHRS and CDR2 YFSETQ come from the germline V gene. Extracted from the samples, RNA was reverse transcribed into cDNA to serve as the sequencing template. This table comes from immunoSEQ multiplex PCR, and its TCRdb copy is limited to in-frame clones, with some not included. Of approximately 200,000 clones in the sample, less than 50% were seen once. Concerning this clone: Its antigen is not known.

The source of this sequence is a human donor with alopecia areata. The source material was CD4+ T cells sorted from blood, sampled at approximately week 37, from a patient treated with tofacitinib. This chain connects TRBV5-1 to TRBJ2-1; 7 nucleotides match TRBD2. The CDR3 region is CASTVGGRAYYNEQFF. CDR3 sequence (DNA): TGCGCCAGCACCGTAGGAGGGAGGGCCTACTACAATGAGCAGTTCTTC.